This TCR beta chain was retrieved from a study of neurological immune-mediated disorders. This clonotype occurred many times. What it binds is unknown. The limits of the CDR3 on the DNA are not certain, so only TCRdb's listed CDR3 is given. Notes on the study in general: As far as clinical or MRI features were concerned, none was associated with the multiple sclerosis repertoire cluster. A possible signature appeared as one related-CDR3 cluster, in which phylogenetic grouping placed the repertoires of 18 of 34 multiple sclerosis patients.

Time point indicated: longitudinal time-point 3. The starting material, 2 million PBMCs stored at -80 C, gave rise to the unsorted libraries. MiXCR was run by TCRdb on the 5' RACE reads, yielding one entry per CDR3 protein. The table records some 80,000 distinct CDR3 sequences, roughly 4.5% of them present only once. Both ends counted, the CDR3 spans 17 residues. CDR1 is DFQATT, CDR2 SNEGSKA, per germline (reference sequence). This chain joins TRBV20-1 and TRBJ2-1; TRBD1, as called in the table, went unchecked against the DNA. The sequencing sample was made of PBMCs. The TCR was taken from a woman between 55 and 75 years old with multiple sclerosis. The CDR3 protein is CSARNPYSFGAGNEQFF.